These 19 T cell receptor beta chains came from one sample sequenced in a study of cytomegalovirus exposure and HLA in healthy donors. Measured with immunoSEQ multiplex PCR; TCRdb has only the in-frame clones, and not every one. The table has 300,000 to 400,000 clones, 88% seen once. Sequenced input: PBMCs. The receptors here all came from a man aged 25-45 years in good health and CMV-seronegative.

The chain carries TRBV4-3 and TRBJ1-2; unclear D gene. V was shortened by 4 bases and J by 0 bases, with 24 bases between the two germline ends. The germline gives CDR1 LGHNA, CDR2 YSLEER. The CDR3 spans 19 residues. The DNA of the CDR3 is TGCGCCAGCAGCCCCCCACTCGGAGGGTTGGAGTCGGCTAACTATGGCTACACCTTC. This gives the protein CASSPPLGGLESANYGYTF.

As DNA, the CDR3 is TGCGCCAGCAGCCTCGGCCCGGGGGGCCCCGGGAACACAGATACGCAGTATTTT. Translated, it gives CASSLGPGGPGNTDTQYF. The rearrangement joins TRBV4-1 to TRBJ2-3; D is possibly TRBD2 (7 bases). The germline V gene encodes CDR1 MGHRA and CDR2 YSYEKL. V was shortened by 4 bases and J by 2 bases, with 22 bases between the two germline ends. The CDR3 spans 18 residues.

This clone showed up just once. This sequence joins TRBV19 and TRBJ1-2; D is perhaps TRBD1 (6 bases). Germline assignment: CDR1 LNHDA and CDR2 SQIVND (reference sequence). V was shortened by 7 bases and J by 4 bases, with 19 bases between the two germline ends. The CDR3 spans 15 residues. CDR3 protein: CASISRGGPTYGYTF. The CDR3 region has the DNA TGTGCCAGTATTTCCCGGGGGGGGCCGACCTATGGCTACACCTTC.

This clone was seen only once. This sequence joins TRBV10-3 and TRBJ1-1; 7 nucleotides agree with TRBD1. Germline loops: CDR1 ENHRY, CDR2 SYGVKD. The V segment lost 2 bases and the J segment 0 bases; nucleotides outside the gene matches: 12. The CDR3 runs to 18 residues. The CDR3 DNA sequence: TGTGCCATCAGTGAGCCGAGACAGGGAGTGGGGTTGAACACTGAAGCTTTCTTT. This sequence encodes CAISEPRQGVGLNTEAFF.

The V call is TRBV5-1, the J call TRBJ2-1; 7 positions match TRBD1. This CDR3 has 13 amino acids. V gave up 4 bases and J gave up 4 bases; unmatched junction bases: 2. Germline lookup yields CDR1 SGHRS and CDR2 YFSETQ. In DNA form, the CDR3 reads TGCGCCAGCAGCCGACAGGGATACAATGAGCAGTTCTTC. This translates into CASSRQGYNEQFF.

The rearrangement joins TRBV6-6 to TRBJ1-3; possibly TRBD1 for D (6 bases). CDR1 is MNHNY and CDR2 is SVGAGI in the germline V gene (reference sequence). The V and J ends lost 4 bases and 0 bases respectively, with 10 bases between them. CDR3 length equals 15 residues. CDR3 region: CASSLTGLSGNTIYF. CDR3 in DNA: TGTGCCAGCAGTTTAACAGGGCTCTCTGGAAACACCATATATTTT.

The chain links TRBV29-1 to TRBJ2-5, with TRBD2 matching 9 bases. The CDR3 runs to 14 residues. Germline loops: CDR1 SQVTM, CDR2 ANQGSEA. J gave up 5 bases and V 3 bases, and 7 bases lay outside the gene matches. CDR3 nucleotide sequence: TGCAGCGTTGAGGCTAGCGGGGTTGTCGAGACCCAGTACTTC. Encoded protein: CSVEASGVVETQYF.

This chain joins TRBV2 and TRBJ2-2; 13 positions match TRBD2. CDR1 is SNHLY, CDR2 FYNNEI, per germline. The length of the CDR3 is 18 residues. V gave up 4 bases and J gave up 2 bases; unmatched junction bases: 7. The CDR3 DNA follows: TGTGCCAGCAGTGTCCTTACTAGCGGGGGGGTTAACACCGGGGAGCTGTTTTTT. Protein sequence: CASSVLTSGGVNTGELFF.

The chain carries TRBV25-1 and TRBJ1-2; D is unclear. Germline lookup yields CDR1 MGHDK and CDR2 SYGVNS. Trimming stripped 2 bases from V and 8 bases from J, with 9 bases between. The CDR3 spans 12 residues. The CDR3: CASSEISGGYTF. The CDR3 nucleotides read TGTGCCAGCAGTGAAATATCGGGGGGCTACACCTTC.

The CDR3 DNA reads TGTGCCAGTGGACTTACAGGGAACTATGGCTACACCTTC. Translating gives CASGLTGNYGYTF. The chain uses TRBV19 and TRBJ1-2; D perhaps matches TRBD1 (6 bases). Trimming took off 8 bases at V and 2 bases at J, with 12 bases between the two ends. The CDR3 runs to 13 residues. Germline lookup yields CDR1 LNHDA and CDR2 SQIVND (reference sequence).

V is TRBV6-5 and J is TRBJ1-6; D call uncertain. Trimming cost V 5 bases and J 11 bases, with 13 bases left between them. Germline V gene data show CDR1 as MNHEY and CDR2 as SVGAGI. This CDR3 has 13 amino acids. CDR3 sequence: CASSNLGGAPLHF. DNA for the CDR3: TGTGCCAGCAGTAACTTAGGAGGAGCACCCCTCCACTTT.

This clone was seen a few times. The DNA of the CDR3 is TGCGCCAGCAGCCAATGGTCCGGGGGGGGTACAGATACGCAGTATTTT. Protein product: CASSQWSGGGTDTQYF. The J gene is TRBJ2-3, the V gene TRBV4-3, with TRBD2 identical over 8 bases. Germline loops: CDR1 LGHNA, CDR2 YSLEER. Trimming cost V 2 bases and J 3 bases; bases outside gene matches: 7. CDR3 length: 16 amino acids.

Here the CDR3 DNA reads TGTGCCAGCATGAGTTTCCTGACAGGGAAGATCTACGAGCAGTACTTC. Translated: CASMSFLTGKIYEQYF. V is TRBV2 and J is TRBJ2-7; 7 bases fit TRBD1. CDR3 length equals 16 residues. Germline CDR1 and CDR2: SNHLY and FYNNEI. The V and J ends lost 7 bases and 3 bases, in that order; junction bases with no gene match: 15. The full variable domain, in which reference TRBV2 and TRBJ2-7 provide the parts outside the CDR3, is EPEVTQTPSHQVTQMGQEVILRCVPISNHLYFYWYRQILGQKVEFLVSFYNNEISEKSEIFDDQFSVERPDGSNFTLKIRSTKLEDSAMYFCASMSFLTGKIYEQYFGPGTRLTVT.

The CDR3 reads CASSFDPAGSYNSPLHF. The CDR3 region has the DNA TGTGCCAGCAGCTTCGACCCCGCGGGGTCCTATAATTCACCCCTCCACTTT. V usage is TRBV5-6 and J usage is TRBJ1-6, with D unresolved. Germline V gives CDR1 SGHDT, CDR2 YYEEEE. Trimming removed 2 bases at V and 1 base at J, with 13 bases between. The CDR3 extends over 17 amino acids.

V usage is TRBV6-1 and J usage is TRBJ1-1; 7 bases are a match to TRBD1. This CDR3 comprises 15 residues. V shed 2 bases and J 1 base; nucleotides not matched to a gene: 4. Germline V gene data show CDR1 as MNHNS and CDR2 as SASEGT. CDR3 sequence (DNA): TGTGCCAGCAGTGAAAAGGACAGGTCGAACACTGAAGCTTTCTTT. The encoded protein is CASSEKDRSNTEAFF.

This clone appeared once. The chain has TRBV7-8 and TRBJ2-5; 8 bases fit TRBD2. The CDR3 is 16 residues long. Germline-derived CDR1 and CDR2 are SGHVS and FQNEAQ. The V gene end was trimmed by 4 bases and the J gene end by 1 base; junction bases not matched to a gene: 8. The CDR3 DNA is TGTGCCAGCAGCTCATCACTAGCGGTTCTCCAAGAGACCCAGTACTTC. Translating it yields CASSSSLAVLQETQYF.

The rearrangement uses TRBV30 and TRBJ1-2, with D hard to call. Deletions cut 0 bases from V and 2 bases from J, with 7 bases between. The CDR3 runs 13 residues. The V gene's germline CDR1 is GTSNPN and CDR2 SVGIG (reference sequence). CDR3 coding DNA: TGTGCCTGGAGTGTCGCCGCGAACTATGGCTACACCTTC. Its protein product is CAWSVAANYGYTF.

This chain joins TRBV2 and TRBJ2-1; D might be TRBD2 (5 bases). Per germline, CDR1 SNHLY and CDR2 FYNNEI. V was pared by 3 bases and J by 8 bases, with 17 bases between. The CDR3 runs to 15 residues. The CDR3: CASSDIRAGKHEQFF. The CDR3 DNA reads TGTGCCAGCAGTGACATACGGGCCGGGAAACATGAGCAGTTCTTC.

V gene TRBV18 combines with J gene TRBJ1-1; 10 bases are shared with TRBD1. This CDR3 has 15 amino acids. V was pared by 3 bases and J by 5 bases, with 6 bases of the junction left unmatched. Germline loops: CDR1 KGHSH, CDR2 LQKENI. CDR3 residues: CASSPVTGGNTEAFF. The CDR3 DNA sequence: TGTGCCAGCTCACCGGTGACAGGGGGCAATACTGAAGCTTTCTTT.